This TCR beta chain was retrieved from a study of T cells in Graves' hyperthyroidism and ophthalmopathy. Whole-study results and caveats: From stable hyperthyroidism, ophthalmopathy was set apart by a 13 V-J model. Most clonotypes expanded in thyroid above 0.001 were likewise present in blood.

There are many counts of this clonotype. Its specificity is unknown. Germline trimming cut 6 bases from V and 0 bases from J; bases unmatched to any gene: 4. The CDR3 has 16 amino acids. The TCR beta CDR3 regions underwent amplification using RNA transcripts as the source. The study used the HTBI primer set for a first-round RT-PCR of the TCR CDR3. TCRdb re-derived calls from the multiplex PCR reads in MiXCR, one entry per CDR3 protein. The data hold approximately 590,000 distinct CDR3 sequences, with 15% to 18% observed a single time. Hyperthyroidism patients were newly diagnosed, had disease duration under 2 months, and were aged 18 to 65 years. Source material for PBMCs was 10 ml fresh peripheral blood.

The sequence came from a woman aged 30 to 39 with Graves' hyperthyroidism. The chain employs TRBV12-3 or TRBV12-4 and TRBJ2-3, with 12 bases fitting TRBD2. Material for sequencing was blood. Written as DNA, the CDR3 is TGTGCCAGCAGCCGTGGGACTAGCGGGAGCACAGATACGCAGTATTTT. It yields the protein CASSRGTSGSTDTQYF.